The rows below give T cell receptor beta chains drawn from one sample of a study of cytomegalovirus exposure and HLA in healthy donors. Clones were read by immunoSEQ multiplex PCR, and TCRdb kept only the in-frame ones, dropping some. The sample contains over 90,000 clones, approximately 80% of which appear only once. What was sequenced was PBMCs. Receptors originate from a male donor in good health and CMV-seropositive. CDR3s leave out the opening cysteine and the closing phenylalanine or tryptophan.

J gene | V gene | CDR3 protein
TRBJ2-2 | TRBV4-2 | ASSHSPSEKRYTGELF
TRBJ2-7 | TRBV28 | ASRWGQGPYEQY
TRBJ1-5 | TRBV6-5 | ASSGTGGNQPQH
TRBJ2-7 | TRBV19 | ATTGGVSRYEQY
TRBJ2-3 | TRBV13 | ASSLGPNTQY
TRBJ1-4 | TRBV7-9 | ASSLGRSNEKLF
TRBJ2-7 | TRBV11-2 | ASSLDLGTGGYEQY
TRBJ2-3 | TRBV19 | ASSARQGSTDTQY
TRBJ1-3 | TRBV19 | ASSSGAFSGNTIY
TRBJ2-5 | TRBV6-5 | ASSRRQGAVLEQY
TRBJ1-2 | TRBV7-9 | ASSRGQNYGYT
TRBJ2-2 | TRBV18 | ASSLQQGNTGELF
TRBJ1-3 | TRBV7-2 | ASSLVAQSSGNTIY
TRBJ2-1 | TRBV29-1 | SVGGPSTYNEQF
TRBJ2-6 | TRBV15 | ATSRGTGSGANVLT
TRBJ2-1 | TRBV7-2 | ASSLWTGGGNEQF
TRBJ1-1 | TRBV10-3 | AIQGVMNTEAF